This is a list of T cell receptor beta chains from one sample in a study of CD8 T cells in Susac syndrome. Each CDR3 protein gets one entry after TCRdb re-called the immunoSEQ multiplex PCR reads with MiXCR. The profile shows 250,000 to 350,000 distinct CDR3 sequences, 80% to 90% of them singletons. The material sequenced was CD8+ T cells from PBMCs. The receptors were sampled from a human donor with multiple sclerosis. The CDR3 runs from the conserved cysteine through the conserved F or W. The size entry is marked missing in some rows and otherwise reads once, few, many or a size class.

CDR3 protein: CATYEMGARNTEAFF; V gene: TRBV5-6; clone size: NA; J gene: TRBJ1-1
CDR3 protein: CASSQRWASRDNEQFF; V gene: TRBV3-1; clone size: NA; J gene: TRBJ2-1
CDR3 protein: CAISDPGLSSYNEQFF; V gene: TRBV10-3; clone size: few; J gene: TRBJ2-1
CDR3 protein: CSAPGGTSGDNEQFF; V gene: TRBV20-1; clone size: NA; J gene: TRBJ2-1
CDR3 protein: CASSFALQLGEQYF; V gene: TRBV5-8; clone size: NA; J gene: TRBJ2-7
CDR3 protein: CASSYSLAAALTDTQYF; V gene: TRBV6-5; clone size: NA; J gene: TRBJ2-3
CDR3 protein: CASSLGTKWEQFF; V gene: TRBV5-6; clone size: NA; J gene: TRBJ2-1
CDR3 protein: CAWGSGLSSYEQYF; V gene: TRBV30; clone size: NA; J gene: TRBJ2-7
CDR3 protein: CASSLGRGRTDTQYF; V gene: TRBV27; clone size: NA; J gene: TRBJ2-3
CDR3 protein: CASSSRDSHQPQHF; V gene: TRBV28; clone size: NA; J gene: TRBJ1-5
CDR3 protein: CASSFSRREAGELFF; V gene: TRBV7-9; clone size: NA; J gene: TRBJ2-2
CDR3 protein: CSASVGRETQYF; V gene: TRBV20-1; clone size: NA; J gene: TRBJ2-5
CDR3 protein: CTSSQVGENNEQFF; V gene: TRBV1; clone size: NA; J gene: TRBJ2-1
CDR3 protein: CSVVQSSYEQYF; V gene: TRBV29-1; clone size: NA; J gene: TRBJ2-7
CDR3 protein: CASSSGTGRSTYEQYF; V gene: TRBV7-9; clone size: NA; J gene: TRBJ2-7
CDR3 protein: CASSYWDTEDGYTF; V gene: TRBV5-5; clone size: NA; J gene: TRBJ1-2
CDR3 protein: CASGPVQGIYYEQYF; V gene: TRBV7-6; clone size: NA; J gene: TRBJ2-7
CDR3 protein: CASSEGTGPSYEQYF; V gene: TRBV6-1; clone size: NA; J gene: TRBJ2-7
CDR3 protein: CSARDGRENDEQFF; V gene: TRBV20-1; clone size: NA; J gene: TRBJ2-1
CDR3 protein: CASSLLDRKGLNEKLFF; V gene: TRBV7-9; clone size: NA; J gene: TRBJ1-4
CDR3 protein: CAWSEGAEAFF; V gene: TRBV30; clone size: NA; J gene: TRBJ1-1
CDR3 protein: CSARDRMVSYEQYF; V gene: TRBV20-1; clone size: NA; J gene: TRBJ2-7
CDR3 protein: CASRNPGTNTEELFF; V gene: TRBV7-9; clone size: NA; J gene: TRBJ2-2
CDR3 protein: CASSLGLEGAGETQYF; V gene: TRBV28; clone size: NA; J gene: TRBJ2-5
CDR3 protein: CASSWDRPETEAFF; V gene: TRBV12-3/TRBV12-4; clone size: NA; J gene: TRBJ1-1
CDR3 protein: CASSGQNNYGYTF; V gene: TRBV7-9; clone size: NA; J gene: TRBJ1-2
CDR3 protein: CASSFGADTQYF; V gene: TRBV7-9; clone size: NA; J gene: TRBJ2-3
CDR3 protein: CASTPRPAGELFF; V gene: TRBV7-9; clone size: NA; J gene: TRBJ2-2
CDR3 protein: CASSMSLTNYGYTF; V gene: TRBV19; clone size: NA; J gene: TRBJ1-2
CDR3 protein: CAIRRTSGHRTPGSCFF; V gene: TRBV10-3; clone size: NA; J gene: TRBJ2-2
CDR3 protein: CASSLVQGYQPQHF; V gene: TRBV27; clone size: NA; J gene: TRBJ1-5
CDR3 protein: CASSLPGYDTEAFF; V gene: TRBV5-1; clone size: NA; J gene: TRBJ1-1
CDR3 protein: CASSLQTSGLSDTQYF; V gene: TRBV7-9; clone size: once; J gene: TRBJ2-3
CDR3 protein: CASSTGTGINTIYF; V gene: TRBV7-7; clone size: NA; J gene: TRBJ1-3
CDR3 protein: CASSLGVGYTEAFF; V gene: TRBV7-2; clone size: NA; J gene: TRBJ1-1
CDR3 protein: CALREGRPNEQFF; V gene: TRBV21-1; clone size: NA; J gene: TRBJ2-1
CDR3 protein: CASSAAGRRFSNEQFF; V gene: TRBV9; clone size: NA; J gene: TRBJ2-1
CDR3 protein: CASSLDLRYEQYF; V gene: TRBV27; clone size: NA; J gene: TRBJ2-7
CDR3 protein: CASSLQNADTGELFF; V gene: TRBV5-1; clone size: NA; J gene: TRBJ2-2
CDR3 protein: CASSVTGSSNYGYTF; V gene: TRBV6-6; clone size: few; J gene: TRBJ1-2
CDR3 protein: CASSWAVAGEQFF; V gene: TRBV27; clone size: NA; J gene: TRBJ2-1
CDR3 protein: CASSSPSGAAYNEQFF; V gene: TRBV6-1; clone size: NA; J gene: TRBJ2-1